Listed below are T cell receptor beta chains from one sample, sequenced in a study of OX40 agonist ivuxolimab in advanced cancers. The repertoire was sequenced with immunoSEQ multiplex PCR; TCRdb's copy has only in-frame clones and lacks some. The sample includes about 50,000 clones, roughly 90% of them seen just once. Here the sequenced sample was CD4+ or CD8+ T cells sorted from blood, taken in a trial of the OX40 agonist ivuxolimab. The receptors were gathered from an adult with an advanced solid tumor such as melanoma, head and neck, liver or kidney cancer. Both conserved end residues are part of each CDR3. D genes are given only for firm matches. Expanded clones get a size class; other rows say once, few or many, or leave the size out.

-	TRBV7-9	TRBJ2-7	-	TGTGCCAGCAGGGAAGATCGGGGCCACGAGCAGTACTTC	CASREDRGHEQYF
once	TRBV7-6	TRBJ2-5	-	TGTGCCAGCAGCCTAGACCCTGCAGGGACCCAGTACTTC	CASSLDPAGTQYF
-	TRBV9	TRBJ1-1	-	TGTGCCAGCAGGACGCCAGAGGAGGGGACCATTGAAGCTTTCTTT	CASRTPEEGTIEAFF
-	TRBV4-3	TRBJ2-2	-	TGCGCCAGCAGCCAAGAAACGGACCTGAACACCGGGGAGCTGTTTTTT	CASSQETDLNTGELFF
-	TRBV7-6	TRBJ1-1	-	TGTGCCAGCAGCTTAGGCGGCGGGAACACTGAAGCTTTCTTT	CASSLGGGNTEAFF
-	TRBV28	TRBJ2-3	-	TGTGCCAGCAGGGGCCAGGGGGGATATGCAGATACGCAGTATTTT	CASRGQGGYADTQYF
-	TRBV28	TRBJ2-2	TRBD2	TGTGCCAGCAGCACCACTAGCGGGGTGAACACCGGGGAGCTGTTTTTT	CASSTTSGVNTGELFF
-	TRBV5-6	TRBJ1-2	TRBD1	TGTGCCAGCAGCTTGGAAGGGGGCGGCGGCTATGGCTACACCTTC	CASSLEGGGGYGYTF
-	TRBV29-1	TRBJ2-7	-	TGCAGCGTTCGGGTCTTCTACGAGCAGTACTTC	CSVRVFYEQYF
-	TRBV27	TRBJ2-5	TRBD1	TGTGCCAGCAGTCCCCGACAGGGGAAAGAGACCCAGTACTTC	CASSPRQGKETQYF
-	TRBV9	TRBJ2-5	TRBD2	TGTGCCAGCAGCGTAGGGACTAGCGGGAACCAAGAGACCCAGTACTTC	CASSVGTSGNQETQYF
-	TRBV11-3	TRBJ2-1	TRBD2	TGTGCCAGCAGCTTAGGGGAACTAGCGGGGCGAAGCTCCTACAATGAGCAGTTCTTC	CASSLGELAGRSSYNEQFF
-	TRBV5-4	TRBJ1-1	-	TGTGCCAGCAGCTACGACAGATACACTGAAGCTTTCTTT	CASSYDRYTEAFF